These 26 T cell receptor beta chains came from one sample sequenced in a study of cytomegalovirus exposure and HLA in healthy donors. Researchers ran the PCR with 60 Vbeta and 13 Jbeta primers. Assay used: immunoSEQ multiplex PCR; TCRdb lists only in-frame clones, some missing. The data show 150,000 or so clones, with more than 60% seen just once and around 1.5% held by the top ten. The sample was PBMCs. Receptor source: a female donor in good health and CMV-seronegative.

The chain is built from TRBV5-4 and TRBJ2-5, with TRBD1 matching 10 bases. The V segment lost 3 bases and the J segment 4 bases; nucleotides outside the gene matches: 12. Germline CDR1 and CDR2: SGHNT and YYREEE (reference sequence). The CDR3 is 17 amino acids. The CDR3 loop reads CASSSLEGQGLGETQYF. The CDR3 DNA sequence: TGTGCCAGCAGCTCGTTGGAGGGACAGGGGTTAGGAGAGACCCAGTACTTC.

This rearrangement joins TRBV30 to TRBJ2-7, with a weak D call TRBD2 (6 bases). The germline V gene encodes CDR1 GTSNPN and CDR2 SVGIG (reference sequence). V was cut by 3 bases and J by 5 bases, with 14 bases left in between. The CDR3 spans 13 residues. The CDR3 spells CAWSIGGRNEQYF. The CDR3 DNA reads TGTGCCTGGAGCATTGGAGGGAGGAACGAGCAGTACTTC. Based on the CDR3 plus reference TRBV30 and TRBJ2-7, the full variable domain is SQTIHQWPATLVQPVGSPLSLECTVEGTSNPNLYWYRQAAGRGLQLLFYSVGIGQISSEVPQNLSASRPQDRQFILSSKKLLLSDSGFYLCAWSIGGRNEQYFGPGTRLTVT.

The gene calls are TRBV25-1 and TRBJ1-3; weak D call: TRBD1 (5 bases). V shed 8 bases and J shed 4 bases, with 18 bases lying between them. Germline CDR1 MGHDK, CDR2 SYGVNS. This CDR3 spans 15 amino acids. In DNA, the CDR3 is TGTGCCAGCGACTCCGGGACTTGGGCGGGAAACACCATATATTTT. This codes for CASDSGTWAGNTIYF. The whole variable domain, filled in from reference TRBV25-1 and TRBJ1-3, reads EADIYQTPRYLVIGTGKKITLECSQTMGHDKMYWYQQDPGMELHLIHYSYGVNSTEKGDLSSESTVSRIRTEHFPLTLESARPSHTSQYLCASDSGTWAGNTIYFGEGSWLTVV.

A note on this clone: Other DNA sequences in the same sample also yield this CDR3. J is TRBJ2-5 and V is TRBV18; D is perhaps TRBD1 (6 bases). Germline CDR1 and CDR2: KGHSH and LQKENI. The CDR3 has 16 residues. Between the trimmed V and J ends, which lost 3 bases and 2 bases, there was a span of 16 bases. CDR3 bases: TGTGCCAGCTCACCGAGAGGGGGACGTATTCAAGAGACCCAGTACTTC. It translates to CASSPRGGRIQETQYF.

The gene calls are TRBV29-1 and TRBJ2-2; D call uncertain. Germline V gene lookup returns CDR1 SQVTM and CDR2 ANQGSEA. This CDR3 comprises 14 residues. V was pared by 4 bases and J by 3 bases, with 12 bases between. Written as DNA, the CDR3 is TGCAGCGTTGTGACGGCGGCGGACACCGGGGAGCTGTTTTTT. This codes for CSVVTAADTGELFF.

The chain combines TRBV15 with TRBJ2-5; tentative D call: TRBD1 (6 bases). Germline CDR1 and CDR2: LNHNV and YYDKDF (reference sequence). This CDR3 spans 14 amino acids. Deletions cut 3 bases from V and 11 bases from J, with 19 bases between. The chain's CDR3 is CATSRGHTLWEQYF. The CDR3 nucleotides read TGTGCCACCAGCAGGGGACACACCCTTTGGGAGCAGTACTTC.

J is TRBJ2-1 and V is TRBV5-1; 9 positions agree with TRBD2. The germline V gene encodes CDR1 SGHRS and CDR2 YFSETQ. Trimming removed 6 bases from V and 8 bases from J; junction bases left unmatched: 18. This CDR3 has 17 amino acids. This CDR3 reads CASKPLGSGGLLDEQFF. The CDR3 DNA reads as TGCGCCAGCAAACCCTTAGGTAGCGGGGGTCTCTTAGATGAGCAGTTCTTC.

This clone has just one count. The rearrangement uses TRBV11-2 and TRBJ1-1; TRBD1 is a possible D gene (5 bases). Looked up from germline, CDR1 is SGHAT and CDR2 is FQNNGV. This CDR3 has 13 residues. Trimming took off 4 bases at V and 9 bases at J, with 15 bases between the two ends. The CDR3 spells CASSSIRGFKAFF. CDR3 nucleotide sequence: TGTGCCAGCAGCTCGATCCGGGGGTTTAAAGCTTTCTTT.

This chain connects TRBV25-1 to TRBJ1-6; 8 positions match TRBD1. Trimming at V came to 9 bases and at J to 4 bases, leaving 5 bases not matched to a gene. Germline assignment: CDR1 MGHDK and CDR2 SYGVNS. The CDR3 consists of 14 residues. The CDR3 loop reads CASRTGSYNSPLHF. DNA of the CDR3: TGTGCCAGTAGGACAGGGTCTTATAATTCACCCCTCCACTTT.

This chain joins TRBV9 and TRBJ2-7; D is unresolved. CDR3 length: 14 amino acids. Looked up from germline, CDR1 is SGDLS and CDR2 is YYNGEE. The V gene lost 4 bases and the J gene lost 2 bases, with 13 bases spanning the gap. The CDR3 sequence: CASSPLTDPYEQYF. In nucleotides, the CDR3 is TGTGCCAGCAGCCCATTGACTGACCCCTACGAGCAGTACTTC.

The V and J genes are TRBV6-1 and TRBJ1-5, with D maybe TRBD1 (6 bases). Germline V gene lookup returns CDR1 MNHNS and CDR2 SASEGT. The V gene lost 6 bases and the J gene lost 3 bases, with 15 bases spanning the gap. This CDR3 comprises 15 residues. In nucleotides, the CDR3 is TGTGCCAGCAGGACGACAGGATCCTTCAATCAGCCCCAGCATTTT. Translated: CASRTTGSFNQPQHF.

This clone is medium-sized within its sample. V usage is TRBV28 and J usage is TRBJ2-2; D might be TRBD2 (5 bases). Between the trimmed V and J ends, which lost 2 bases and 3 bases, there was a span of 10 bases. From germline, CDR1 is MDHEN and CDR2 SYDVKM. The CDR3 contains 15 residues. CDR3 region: CASSLGTRDTGELFF. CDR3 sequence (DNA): TGTGCCAGCAGTTTAGGTACTAGGGACACCGGGGAGCTGTTTTTT.

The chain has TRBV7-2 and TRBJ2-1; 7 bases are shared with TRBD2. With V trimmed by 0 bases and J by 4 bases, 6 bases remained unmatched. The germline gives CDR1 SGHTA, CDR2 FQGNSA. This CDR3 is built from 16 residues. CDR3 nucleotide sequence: TGTGCCAGCAGCTTAGCGCCTAGCGGTATTTACAATGAGCAGTTCTTC. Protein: CASSLAPSGIYNEQFF.

The CDR3 reads CSVDRPLAEIKNIQYF. In DNA, the CDR3 is TGCAGCGTTGACAGGCCTTTAGCGGAAATCAAAAACATTCAGTACTTC. The chain combines TRBV29-1 with TRBJ2-4; weak D call: TRBD2 (6 bases). V lost 3 bases and J lost 3, with 18 bases in between. CDR1 is SQVTM and CDR2 is ANQGSEA in the germline V gene. CDR3 length: 16 residues.

CDR3 nucleotides: TGTGCCAGCCAATCCGCGGGGAGGCCCAATACGCAGTATTTT. Translated, it gives CASQSAGRPNTQYF. The V and J genes are TRBV6-1 and TRBJ2-3; the D gene is possibly TRBD2 (6 bases). The CDR3 length is 14 residues. Germline V gene sequence: CDR1 MNHNS, CDR2 SASEGT. The V and J ends lost 8 bases and 7 bases respectively, with 19 bases between them.

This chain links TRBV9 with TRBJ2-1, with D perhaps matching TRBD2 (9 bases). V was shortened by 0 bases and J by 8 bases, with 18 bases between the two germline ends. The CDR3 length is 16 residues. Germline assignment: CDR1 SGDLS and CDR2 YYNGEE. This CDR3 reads CASSVEVLAGQDEQFF. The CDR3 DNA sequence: TGTGCCAGCAGCGTAGAGGTCCTAGCGGGACAGGATGAGCAGTTCTTC.

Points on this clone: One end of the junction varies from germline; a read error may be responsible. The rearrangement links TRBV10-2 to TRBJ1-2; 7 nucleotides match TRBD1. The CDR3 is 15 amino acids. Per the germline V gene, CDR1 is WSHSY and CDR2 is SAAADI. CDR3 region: CASSEPPQGYYGYPF. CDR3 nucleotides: TGCGCCAGCAGTGAGCCGCCACAGGGGTACTATGGCTACCCCTTC.

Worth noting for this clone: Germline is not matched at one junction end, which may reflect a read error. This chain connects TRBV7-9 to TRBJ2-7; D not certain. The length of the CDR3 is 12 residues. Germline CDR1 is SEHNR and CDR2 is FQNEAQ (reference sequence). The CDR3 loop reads CSSSADPTEVMF. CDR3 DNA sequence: TGTTCCAGCAGCGCAGACCCCACCGAGGTGATGTTC.

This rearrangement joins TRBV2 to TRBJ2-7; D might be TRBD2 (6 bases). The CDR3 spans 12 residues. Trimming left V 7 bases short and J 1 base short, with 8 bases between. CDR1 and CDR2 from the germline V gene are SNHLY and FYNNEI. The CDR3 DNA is TGTGCCAGCATAGGACTATCCTACGAGCAGTACTTC. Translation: CASIGLSYEQYF.

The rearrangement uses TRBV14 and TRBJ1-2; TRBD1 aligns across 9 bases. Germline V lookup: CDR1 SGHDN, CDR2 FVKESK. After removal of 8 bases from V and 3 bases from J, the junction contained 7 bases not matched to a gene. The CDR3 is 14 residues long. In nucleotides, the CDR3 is TGTGCCAGCGGAGGGACAGGGATTGACTATGGCTACACCTTC. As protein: CASGGTGIDYGYTF.

CDR3 nucleotide sequence: TGTGCCTGGAGTAACTCAGGGGGCAATCAGCCCCAGCATTTT. Amino acids: CAWSNSGGNQPQHF. The chain has TRBV30 and TRBJ1-5, with a possible D match to TRBD1 (6 bases). Germline V CDR1 and CDR2: GTSNPN, SVGIG (reference sequence). The CDR3 runs 14 residues. V lost 2 bases and J lost 2, with 10 bases in between. The complete variable domain, with remaining parts taken from reference TRBV30 and TRBJ1-5, reads SQTIHQWPATLVQPVGSPLSLECTVEGTSNPNLYWYRQAAGRGLQLLFYSVGIGQISSEVPQNLSASRPQDRQFILSSKKLLLSDSGFYLCAWSNSGGNQPQHFGDGTRLSIL.

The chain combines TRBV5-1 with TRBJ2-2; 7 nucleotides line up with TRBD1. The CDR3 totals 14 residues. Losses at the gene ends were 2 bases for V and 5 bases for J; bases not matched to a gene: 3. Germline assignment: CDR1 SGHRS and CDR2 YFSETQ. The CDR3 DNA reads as TGCGCCAGCAGCTTAGGGGACAGTACCGGGGAGCTGTTTTTT. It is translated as CASSLGDSTGELFF.

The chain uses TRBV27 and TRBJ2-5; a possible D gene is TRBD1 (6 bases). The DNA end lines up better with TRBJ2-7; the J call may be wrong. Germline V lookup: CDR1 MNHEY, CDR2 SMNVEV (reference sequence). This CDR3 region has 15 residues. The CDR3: CASSSTGSPSYEQYF. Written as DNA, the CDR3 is TGTGCCAGCAGTTCGACAGGATCCCCCAGCTACGAGCAGTACTTC.

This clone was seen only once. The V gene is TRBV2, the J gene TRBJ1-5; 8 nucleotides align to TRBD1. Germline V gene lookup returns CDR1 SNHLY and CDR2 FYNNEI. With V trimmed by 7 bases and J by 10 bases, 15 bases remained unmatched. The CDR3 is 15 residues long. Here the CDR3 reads CASTPDRAPRFPQHF. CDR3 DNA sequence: TGTGCCAGCACCCCGGACAGGGCCCCACGGTTTCCCCAGCATTTT.

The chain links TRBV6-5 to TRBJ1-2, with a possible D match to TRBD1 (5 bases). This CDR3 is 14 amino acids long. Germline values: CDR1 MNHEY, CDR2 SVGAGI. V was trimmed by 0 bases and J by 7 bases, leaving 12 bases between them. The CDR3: CASSYSGRVTGYTF. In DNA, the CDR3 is TGTGCCAGCAGTTACTCGGGCAGGGTAACTGGCTACACCTTC.

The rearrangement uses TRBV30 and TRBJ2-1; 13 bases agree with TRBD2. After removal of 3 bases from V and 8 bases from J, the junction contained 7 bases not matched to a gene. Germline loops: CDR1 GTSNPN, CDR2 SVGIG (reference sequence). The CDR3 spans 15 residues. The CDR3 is CAWRRTSGRFDEQFF. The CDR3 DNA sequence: TGTGCCTGGAGGCGGACTAGCGGGAGATTTGATGAGCAGTTCTTC.